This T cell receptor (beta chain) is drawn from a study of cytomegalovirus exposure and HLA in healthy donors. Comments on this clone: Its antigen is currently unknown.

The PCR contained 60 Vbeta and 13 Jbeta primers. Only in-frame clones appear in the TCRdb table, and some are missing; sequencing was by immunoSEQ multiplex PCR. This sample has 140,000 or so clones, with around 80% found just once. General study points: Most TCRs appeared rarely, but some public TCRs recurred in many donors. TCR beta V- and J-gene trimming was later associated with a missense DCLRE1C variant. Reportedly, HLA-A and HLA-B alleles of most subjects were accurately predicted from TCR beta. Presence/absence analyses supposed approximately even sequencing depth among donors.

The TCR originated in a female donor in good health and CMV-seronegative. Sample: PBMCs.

The CDR3 spells CASSGTGTGSNQPQHF. DNA of the CDR3: TGTGCCAGCAGCGGCACCGGGACAGGAAGCAATCAGCCCCAGCATTTT. This rearrangement joins TRBV21-1 to TRBJ1-5; the table's D gene call, TRBD1, was not cross checked with the DNA. TRBV21-1 counts as a pseudogene. The CDR3 totals 16 residues.